This TCR beta chain was recorded in a study of regulatory dendritic cells for organ transplantation. Study-wide context: Monocytes received vitamin D3 on days 0 and 4, IL-10 on day 4. Dendritic cell cultures received LPS on day 6. Whole-study results and caveats: Of resting T cell subsets, memory CD8+ had the most alloreactive clonotypes.

Allogeneic regulatory or mature dendritic cells were co-cultured for under six days with CFSE-labeled sorted T cells at 1:10. CD4+ or CD8+ T cells were sorted as naive CD45RA+ or memory CD45RO+. Notes on this clone: Its antigen is not known.

Generated by immunoSEQ multiplex PCR, the TCRdb table keeps only in-frame clones and is missing some. The sample lists under 15,000 clones; about 60% were seen once. Sequencing was done on a sample of naive CD8+ T cells from blood cultured with dendritic cells. Described subset: CD45RA+ naive T cells. This TCR derives from a human donor in good health.

This CDR3 is CASSILSSSYEQYF. The CDR3 DNA reads as TGTGCCAGTAGTATACTATCCTCCTCCTACGAGCAGTACTTC. J is TRBJ2-7 and V is TRBV19; unclear D gene. The CDR3 contains 14 residues. Trimming cost V 2 bases and J 0 bases, with 8 bases left between them. CDR1 and CDR2 from the germline V gene are LNHDA and SQIVND (reference sequence).